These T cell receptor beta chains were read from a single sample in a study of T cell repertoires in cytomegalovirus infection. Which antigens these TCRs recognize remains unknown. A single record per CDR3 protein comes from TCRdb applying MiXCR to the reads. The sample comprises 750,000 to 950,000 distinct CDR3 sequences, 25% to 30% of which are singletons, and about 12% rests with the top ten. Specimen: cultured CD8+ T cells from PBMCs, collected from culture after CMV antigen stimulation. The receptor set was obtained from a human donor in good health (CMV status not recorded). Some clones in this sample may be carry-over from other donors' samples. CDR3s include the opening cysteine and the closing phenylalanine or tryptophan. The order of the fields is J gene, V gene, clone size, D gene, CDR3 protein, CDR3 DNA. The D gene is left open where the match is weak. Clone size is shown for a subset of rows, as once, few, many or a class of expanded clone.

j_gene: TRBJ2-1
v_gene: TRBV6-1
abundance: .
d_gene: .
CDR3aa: CASSEPPQYRDNEQFF
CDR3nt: TGTGCCAGCAGTGAACCCCCGCAATACCGTGACAATGAGCAGTTCTTC

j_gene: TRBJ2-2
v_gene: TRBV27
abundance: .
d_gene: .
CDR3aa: CASSLQGPTGELFF
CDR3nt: TGTGCCAGCAGTTTACAGGGCCCCACCGGGGAGCTGTTTTTT

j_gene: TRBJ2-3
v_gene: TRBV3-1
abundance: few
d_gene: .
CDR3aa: CASSQYRASPTDTQYF
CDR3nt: TGTGCCAGCAGCCAATACCGAGCCAGCCCCACAGATACGCAGTATTTT

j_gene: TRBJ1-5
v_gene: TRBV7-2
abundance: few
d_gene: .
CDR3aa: CAARQPQHF
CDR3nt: TGTGCGGCGCGACAGCCCCAGCATTTT

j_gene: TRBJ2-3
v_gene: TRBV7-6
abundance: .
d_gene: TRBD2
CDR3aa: CASSSTSGEVTDTQYF
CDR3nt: TGTGCCAGCAGCTCTACTAGCGGGGAGGTCACAGATACGCAGTATTTT

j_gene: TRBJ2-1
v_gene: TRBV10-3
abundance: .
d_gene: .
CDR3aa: CAIRTTTYNEQFF
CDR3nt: TGTGCCATCAGAACGACAACCTACAATGAGCAGTTCTTC

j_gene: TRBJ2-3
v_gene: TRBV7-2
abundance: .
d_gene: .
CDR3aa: CASSLGSTNTQYF
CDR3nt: TGTGCCAGCAGCTTAGGCTCCACAAATACGCAGTATTTT

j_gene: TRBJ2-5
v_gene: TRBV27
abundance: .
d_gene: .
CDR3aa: CASSTGLFQETQYF
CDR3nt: TGTGCCAGCAGCACGGGACTTTTCCAAGAGACCCAGTACTTC

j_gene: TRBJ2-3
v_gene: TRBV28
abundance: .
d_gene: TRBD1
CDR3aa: CASSTPGQLGTQYF
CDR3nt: TGTGCCAGCAGTACACCGGGACAGCTAGGAACGCAGTATTTT

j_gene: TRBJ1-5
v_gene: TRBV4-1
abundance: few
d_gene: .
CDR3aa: CASSGGDIYSNQPQHF
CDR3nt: TGCGCCAGCAGTGGTGGGGACATCTATAGCAATCAGCCCCAGCATTTT

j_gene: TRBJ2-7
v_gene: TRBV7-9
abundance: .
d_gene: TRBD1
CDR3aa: CASSLIGQGANYEQYF
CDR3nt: TGTGCCAGCAGCTTAATTGGACAGGGGGCCAACTACGAGCAGTACTTC

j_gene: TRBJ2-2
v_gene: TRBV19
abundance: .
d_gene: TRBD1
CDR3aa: CASSTGQGAGTGELFF
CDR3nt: TGTGCCAGTAGTACCGGACAGGGGGCGGGGACCGGGGAGCTGTTTTTT